The text below deals with one TCR beta chain. Its antigen is as yet unknown. This specimen belongs to a study of cytomegalovirus exposure and HLA in healthy donors. Study summary: HLA-typed donors contributed some 87 million unique TCRs, which were held in an early data release.

Study-wide findings and caveats: TCR beta V- and J-gene trimming, according to a later analysis, was linked to a missense DCLRE1C variant.

In the PCR, 60 Vbeta and 13 Jbeta primers were used. Produced via immunoSEQ multiplex PCR; TCRdb's table is partial and in-frame only. The sample has about 150,000 clones; more than 70% are singletons. With 8 bases removed from V and 1 base from J, the gap between germline ends came to 16 bases. The CDR3 extends over 15 amino acids. Per germline, CDR1 LNHDA and CDR2 SQIVND (reference sequence). The source material was PBMCs. This receptor was obtained from a boy aged 2 to 9 in good health and CMV-seronegative. V gene TRBV19 combines with J gene TRBJ2-3; D possibly corresponds to TRBD2 (7 bases). The DNA for the CDR3 is TGTGCCAGTCCGATCGGGGGGCTTGGCACAGATACGCAGTATTTT. It yields the protein CASPIGGLGTDTQYF. The full variable domain, completed using reference TRBV19 and TRBJ2-3, is DGGITQSPKYLFRKEGQNVTLSCEQNLNHDAMYWYRQDPGQGLRLIYYSQIVNDFQKGDIAEGYSVSREKKESFPLTVTSAQKNPTAFYLCASPIGGLGTDTQYFGPGTRLTVL.